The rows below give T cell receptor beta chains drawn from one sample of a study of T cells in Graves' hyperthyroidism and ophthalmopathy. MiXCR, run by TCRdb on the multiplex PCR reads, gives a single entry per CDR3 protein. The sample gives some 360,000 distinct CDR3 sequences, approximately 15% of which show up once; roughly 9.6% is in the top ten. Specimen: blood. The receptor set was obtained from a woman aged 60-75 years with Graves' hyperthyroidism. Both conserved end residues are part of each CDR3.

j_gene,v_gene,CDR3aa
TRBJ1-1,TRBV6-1,CASRAEQGIGEAFF
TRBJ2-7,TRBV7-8,CASLPGGEFHEQYF
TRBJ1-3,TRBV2,CASSVGQNSGNTIYF
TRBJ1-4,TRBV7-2,CASSLDRTNEKLFF
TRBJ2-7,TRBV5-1,CASSGGTSGGSGEQYF
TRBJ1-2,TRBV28,CASQGVRTYGYTF
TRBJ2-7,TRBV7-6,CASSAGRSYEQYF
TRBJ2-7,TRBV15,CATSRDRTSGRLVQYF
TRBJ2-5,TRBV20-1,CSAYPTRTSGRRETQYF
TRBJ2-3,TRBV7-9,CASSLGGGGAGTDTQYF
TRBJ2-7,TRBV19,CASSTGNEQYF
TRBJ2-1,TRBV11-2,CASSLGLAGGPKQFF
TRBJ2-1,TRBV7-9,CASSPRTSGSYNEQFF
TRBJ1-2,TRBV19,CATVTRDGYGYTF
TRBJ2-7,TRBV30,CAWSRSNYEQYF
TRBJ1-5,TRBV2,CASSEGGNQPQHF
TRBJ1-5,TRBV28,CASSLWAGGGQPQHF
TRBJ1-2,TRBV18,CASSPTGREAHGYTF
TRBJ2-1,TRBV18,CASSPLSSYSTNEQFF
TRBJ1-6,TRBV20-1,CSARESGTGVSPLHF
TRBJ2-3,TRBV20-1,CSAGGTSGTTDTQYF
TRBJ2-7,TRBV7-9,CASSLSLTSGSYEQYF
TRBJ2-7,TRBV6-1,CASSPSSPGLASPASSYEQYF
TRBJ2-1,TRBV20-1,CSAVIAGGTSLSYNEQFF
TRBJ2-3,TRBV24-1,CATSDSPREGTDTQYF
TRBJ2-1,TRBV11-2,CASSLGQSPWNEQFF